This TCR beta chain was recorded in a study of blood T cell repertoires in COVID-19. As for the study in general: From the United States, Italy and Spain came samples of acute and convalescent COVID-19. T cells, B-cell-depleted T cells, or PBMCs supplied cDNA or gDNA.

Trimming took 5 bases from V and 5 from J, leaving 12 bases between them. CDR3 size: 13 residues. Germline V gives CDR1 SGHAT, CDR2 FQDESV (reference sequence). In the source study's methods: From reference gene primer amplification, estimates of nucleated cell counts were derived. Data came from immunoSEQ multiplex PCR; TCRdb stores just in-frame clones and leaves some out. That table gives V, J and clone size, and the DNA gave D and trimming. Of 650,000 to 800,000 clones in the sample, 70% to 90% were seen once. This chain connects TRBV11-1 to TRBJ1-1; D possibly corresponds to TRBD1 (5 bases). Material: peripheral blood. This receptor was identified in a woman younger than 35 with acute or convalescent COVID-19. DNA of the CDR3: TGTGCCAGCAGCACCCTCGCAGGGACTGAAGCTTTCTTT. Protein product: CASSTLAGTEAFF.